One and the same sample provided the 27 T cell receptor beta chains below, sequenced in a study of CD8+ T cells in alopecia areata. Extraction and reverse transcription of RNA yielded cDNA as the sequencing template. Only in-frame clones appear in the TCRdb table, and some are missing; sequencing was by immunoSEQ multiplex PCR. The table has 100,000 to 150,000 clones, roughly 50% seen once. Sequencing used CD8+ T cells sorted from blood, obtained at week 0. The source is a human donor with alopecia areata.

V and J are TRBV7-9 and TRBJ2-1; D may be TRBD2 (7 bases). CDR3 length: 16 amino acids. Germline V gene sequence: CDR1 SEHNR, CDR2 FQNEAQ (reference sequence). V lost 2 bases and J 7 bases, leaving 18 bases between the germline ends. The CDR3 loop reads CASSLSGEGLENEQFF. As DNA, the CDR3 is TGTGCCAGCAGCTTATCAGGGGAGGGTCTGGAAAATGAGCAGTTCTTC.

The rearrangement links TRBV29-1 to TRBJ1-1, with D uncertain. Germline V lookup: CDR1 SQVTM, CDR2 ANQGSEA. CDR3 size: 13 residues. V lost 3 bases to trimming and J lost 0 bases, with 8 bases between them. CDR3 in DNA: TGCAGCGTTGATATTATTATGAACACTGAAGCTTTCTTT. The encoded protein is CSVDIIMNTEAFF. The whole variable domain, remainder taken from reference TRBV29-1 and TRBJ1-1, is SAVISQKPSRDICQRGTSLTIQCQVDSQVTMMFWYRQQPGQSLTLIATANQGSEATYESGFVIDKFPISRPNLTFSTLTVSNMSPEDSSIYLCSVDIIMNTEAFFGQGTRLTVV.

The chain couples TRBV5-6 to TRBJ2-5, with D uncertain. Trimming removed 0 bases at V and 1 base at J, with 7 bases between. The CDR3 is 14 residues long. CDR1 SGHDT and CDR2 YYEEEE come from the germline V gene. DNA for the CDR3: TGTGCCAGCAGCTTGGTATTGATCCAAGAGACCCAGTACTTC. It yields the protein CASSLVLIQETQYF. The whole variable domain, remainder taken from reference TRBV5-6 and TRBJ2-5, is DAGVTQSPTHLIKTRGQQVTLRCSPKSGHDTVSWYQQALGQGPQFIFQYYEEEERQRGNFPDRFSGHQFPNYSSELNVNALLLGDSALYLCASSLVLIQETQYFGPGTRLLVL.

Turning to this clone: The same CDR3 is also encoded by other DNA sequences in this sample. V gene TRBV30 combines with J gene TRBJ2-7; 7 bases agree with TRBD2. CDR1 and CDR2 (germline): GTSNPN, SVGIG (reference sequence). Germline trimming cut 3 bases from V and 7 bases from J; bases unmatched to any gene: 3. The CDR3 is 11 residues long. The CDR3 coding sequence is TGTGCCTGGAGCGGGGGAGGGGAGCAGTACTTC. Its protein product is CAWSGGGEQYF.

The CDR3 DNA reads TGTGCCAGCAGTTCCCCGGACAGGTCTTCACCCCTCCACTTT. Translated, it gives CASSSPDRSSPLHF. The chain uses TRBV27 and TRBJ1-6; 7 bases line up with TRBD1. CDR3 size: 14 residues. The germline CDR1 and CDR2 sequences are MNHEY and SMNVEV (reference sequence). Trimming cost V 4 bases and J 9 bases; bases outside gene matches: 6.

This clone came up once. V gene TRBV6-6 combines with J gene TRBJ2-3; perhaps D is TRBD1 or TRBD2 (5 bases each). The CDR3 has 14 amino acids. Germline V gene sequence: CDR1 MNHNY, CDR2 SVGAGI (reference sequence). Trimming cost V 2 bases and J 2 bases, with 8 bases left between them. The CDR3 DNA reads as TGTGCCAGCAGTTACGGGGGAGACACAGATACGCAGTATTTT. This encodes CASSYGGDTDTQYF.

The chain joins TRBV27 to TRBJ2-7, with D hard to call. V lost 4 bases, J lost 5 bases, and 12 bases lay in between. The CDR3 loop spans 13 amino acids. Germline lookup yields CDR1 MNHEY and CDR2 SMNVEV (reference sequence). The CDR3 DNA sequence: TGTGCCAGCAGTTCTGGACGCCCCCACGAGCAGTACTTC. It translates to CASSSGRPHEQYF.

This clone was detected once. V gene TRBV6-5 combines with J gene TRBJ1-1; D is undetermined. Trimming took off 2 bases at V and 0 bases at J, with 13 bases between the two ends. The CDR3 runs to 16 residues. Germline CDR1 and CDR2: MNHEY and SVGAGI. DNA for the CDR3: TGTGCCAGCAGTTACATCTCTCTACAGATGAACACTGAAGCTTTCTTT. This sequence encodes CASSYISLQMNTEAFF.

In its sample, this clone was seen a few times. CDR3 residues: CASGLVGQGSYEQYF. The DNA for the CDR3 is TGTGCTAGTGGTTTGGTAGGGCAGGGGTCCTACGAGCAGTACTTC. The V and J genes are TRBV12-5 and TRBJ2-7, with TRBD1 as a possible D gene (6 bases). Trimming stripped 0 bases from V and 1 base from J, with 10 bases between. CDR1 is LGHNT and CDR2 is FRNRAP in the germline V gene. The CDR3 has 15 residues. The full variable domain, with the rest looked up from reference TRBV12-5 and TRBJ2-7, is DARVTQTPRHKVTEMGQEVTMRCQPILGHNTVFWYRQTMMQGLELLAYFRNRAPLDDSGMPKDRFSAEMPDATLATLKIQPSEPRDSAVYFCASGLVGQGSYEQYFGPGTRLTVT.

The chain joins TRBV5-1 to TRBJ2-5; 8 bases match TRBD1. V lost 3 bases, J lost 5 bases, and 9 bases stayed unmatched. CDR3 length: 15 amino acids. Per germline, CDR1 SGHRS and CDR2 YFSETQ. The CDR3 nucleotides read TGCGCCAGCAGCTCTGGACAGGGCGAAACGGAGACCCAGTACTTC. Its translation: CASSSGQGETETQYF.

V gene TRBV27 combines with J gene TRBJ2-7, with D unresolved. V dropped 5 bases and J dropped 2 bases, with 10 bases sitting between them. This CDR3 has 13 residues. CDR1 and CDR2 (germline): MNHEY, SMNVEV (reference sequence). The CDR3 loop reads CASSGVRTYEQYF. CDR3 nucleotides: TGTGCCAGCAGTGGTGTTAGGACCTACGAGCAGTACTTC.

The CDR3 here is CASSVHGSNQPQHF. The CDR3 nucleotides are TGTGCCAGCAGTGTCCACGGAAGCAATCAGCCCCAGCATTTT. The gene calls are TRBV2 and TRBJ1-5; D is ambiguous. Looked up from germline, CDR1 is SNHLY and CDR2 is FYNNEI. This CDR3 has 14 residues. V was cut by 4 bases and J by 1 base, with 8 bases left in between.

The chain uses TRBV15 and TRBJ2-7; the D gene is possibly TRBD1 (5 bases). CDR1 and CDR2 from the germline V gene are LNHNV and YYDKDF (reference sequence). The CDR3 is 15 residues long. Deletions cut 1 base from V and 0 bases from J, with 10 bases between. This chain's CDR3 is CATSRGWGPSYEQYF. In nucleotides, the CDR3 is TGTGCCACCAGCAGAGGCTGGGGCCCCTCCTACGAGCAGTACTTC.

This rearrangement joins TRBV5-6 to TRBJ2-2, with D possibly matching TRBD1 (5 bases). The germline gives CDR1 SGHDT, CDR2 YYEEEE. The CDR3 extends over 15 amino acids. Trimming removed 4 bases at V and 1 base at J, with 11 bases between. The CDR3 DNA reads TGTGCCAGCAGCCCATCCAGGGAGAACACCGGGGAGCTGTTTTTT. Protein sequence: CASSPSRENTGELFF.

This clone was detected only a few times. The chain carries TRBV29-1 and TRBJ2-2; the match to TRBD1 covers 8 bases. The CDR3 has 17 amino acids. Per the germline V gene, CDR1 is SQVTM and CDR2 is ANQGSEA. V lost 5 bases and J lost 1; bases outside the gene matches: 12. CDR3 protein: CSVSHPRDRRNTGELFF. CDR3 nucleotide sequence: TGCAGCGTTTCCCACCCACGGGACAGGCGGAACACCGGGGAGCTGTTTTTT.

This clone was seen a few times. The chain employs TRBV29-1 and TRBJ2-7; D gene ambiguous. CDR1 SQVTM and CDR2 ANQGSEA come from the germline V gene. CDR3 length: 11 residues. V lost 4 bases to trimming and J lost 2 bases, with 6 bases between them. The CDR3 DNA sequence: TGCAGCGTTGTTTGGACCTACGAGCAGTACTTC. It codes for CSVVWTYEQYF.

This chain uses TRBV6-6 with TRBJ1-6; D possibly corresponds to TRBD1 (6 bases). Trimming cost V 5 bases and J 10 bases, with 15 bases left between them. Germline CDR1 and CDR2: MNHNY and SVGAGI (reference sequence). There are 14 residues in the CDR3. The CDR3 nucleotides are TGTGCCAGCAGTCCAGACAGGCAGGTCTCACCCCTCCACTTT. The encoded protein is CASSPDRQVSPLHF.

J is TRBJ2-1 and V is TRBV27; the D gene could be TRBD1 or TRBD2 (5 bases each). This CDR3 comprises 14 residues. Germline V CDR1 and CDR2: MNHEY, SMNVEV (reference sequence). Trimming removed 5 bases at V and 4 bases at J, with 12 bases between. CDR3 nucleotides: TGTGCCAGCAGTCGGGACGTGAATTACAATGAGCAGTTCTTC. Translated: CASSRDVNYNEQFF.

The rearrangement joins TRBV2 to TRBJ2-1, with 8 bases lining up with TRBD1. Germline V CDR1 and CDR2: SNHLY, FYNNEI. The V and J ends lost 7 bases and 8 bases, in that order; junction bases with no gene match: 10. CDR3 length: 14 residues. CDR3 DNA sequence: TGTGCCAGCAATGAGGTCGGACAGGGCTATGAGCAGTTCTTC. Amino acids: CASNEVGQGYEQFF.

This sequence joins TRBV13 and TRBJ2-5; possibly TRBD2 for D (6 bases). CDR1 and CDR2 from the germline V gene are PRHDT and FYEKMQ (reference sequence). The CDR3 covers 15 residues. The ends were cut back, 5 bases at V and 2 bases at J, with 15 bases in the middle. In DNA, the CDR3 is TGTGCCAGCAGCCACACGGGAGATCCGCAAGAGACCCAGTACTTC. Translating gives CASSHTGDPQETQYF.

This clone was counted only a few times. The rearrangement links TRBV30 to TRBJ1-2; a weak D match, TRBD1 (5 bases). This CDR3 region has 13 residues. Germline CDR1 and CDR2: GTSNPN and SVGIG (reference sequence). Trimming took off 0 bases at V and 8 bases at J, with 13 bases between the two ends. CDR3 residues: CAWSVSRGDGYTF. The CDR3, as DNA: TGTGCCTGGAGTGTATCCCGAGGGGACGGCTACACCTTC.

In its sample, this clone was seen a few times. V gene TRBV10-3 combines with J gene TRBJ2-3; D might be TRBD2 (6 bases). The CDR3 loop spans 14 amino acids. CDR1 is ENHRY, CDR2 SYGVKD, per germline. V lost 4 bases to trimming and J lost 0 bases, with 8 bases between them. CDR3 DNA sequence: TGTGCCATCAGTGTGGCGGGGAGCACAGATACGCAGTATTTT. It specifies CAISVAGSTDTQYF.

This chain connects TRBV2 to TRBJ2-1, with 7 nucleotides matching TRBD1. The CDR3 covers 16 residues. The V gene's germline CDR1 is SNHLY and CDR2 FYNNEI. The ends lost 4 bases at V and 0 bases at J; junction bases unmatched: 6. The CDR3 nucleotides are TGTGCCAGCAGTGGAGGGGGCCGCAGCTCCTACAATGAGCAGTTCTTC. This encodes CASSGGGRSSYNEQFF. Based on the CDR3 plus reference TRBV2 and TRBJ2-1, the full variable domain is EPEVTQTPSHQVTQMGQEVILRCVPISNHLYFYWYRQILGQKVEFLVSFYNNEISEKSEIFDDQFSVERPDGSNFTLKIRSTKLEDSAMYFCASSGGGRSSYNEQFFGPGTRLTVL.

This chain connects TRBV5-1 to TRBJ2-7, with D perhaps TRBD2 (5 bases). V was pared by 3 bases and J by 0 bases, with 13 bases between. Germline loops: CDR1 SGHRS, CDR2 YFSETQ. The CDR3 has 15 amino acids. Here the CDR3 reads CASSSPVGSSYEQYF. The DNA of the CDR3 is TGCGCCAGCAGCTCTCCTGTGGGGAGCTCCTACGAGCAGTACTTC.

In its sample, this clone was seen a few times. The chain combines TRBV27 with TRBJ2-4; D not certain. This CDR3 comprises 12 residues. Between the trimmed V and J ends, which lost 8 bases and 3 bases, there was a span of 8 bases. CDR1 MNHEY and CDR2 SMNVEV come from the germline V gene (reference sequence). The CDR3 loop reads CASGLVKNIQYF. The CDR3, as DNA: TGTGCCAGCGGCCTGGTCAAAAACATTCAGTACTTC.

This clone was seen only a few times. This chain connects TRBV6-5 to TRBJ2-5, with 11 bases aligning to TRBD2. Looked up from germline, CDR1 is MNHEY and CDR2 is SVGAGI. The trim removed 2 bases at V and 2 bases at J, leaving 1 base unmatched. The CDR3 contains 15 residues. The CDR3 region is CASSYPSGGQETQYF. In DNA, the CDR3 is TGTGCCAGCAGTTACCCTAGCGGGGGGCAAGAGACCCAGTACTTC.

The table lists this clone with a few counts. The CDR3 loop reads CSVEGQGAEQYF. CDR3 DNA: TGCAGCGTTGAAGGACAGGGGGCCGAGCAGTACTTC. The J gene is TRBJ2-7, the V gene TRBV29-1; the match to TRBD1 covers 10 bases. The germline CDR1 and CDR2 sequences are SQVTM and ANQGSEA. The CDR3 contains 12 residues. V gave up 1 base and J gave up 6 bases; unmatched junction bases: 0.